The next 5 T cell receptor beta chains were all read from a single sample in a study of blood T cell repertoires in COVID-19. TCRdb keeps only in-frame clones here, not all; method: immunoSEQ multiplex PCR. The sample carries roughly 190,000 clones, roughly 80% recorded once. The sample comprised peripheral blood. The receptor set was obtained from a man in his 60s with acute or convalescent COVID-19.

The J gene is TRBJ2-7, the V gene TRBV10-3; 9 bases line up with TRBD2. This CDR3 contains 14 residues. V dropped 7 bases and J dropped 1; count of bases not matched to a gene: 5. From germline, CDR1 is ENHRY and CDR2 SYGVKD. CDR3 coding DNA: TGTGCCATCAATGATGCGGGGGGGTCCTACGAGCAGTACTTC. As protein: CAINDAGGSYEQYF.

This clone was seen once. The chain is built from TRBV5-5 and TRBJ2-3; the match to TRBD2 covers 10 bases. This CDR3 spans 15 amino acids. From germline, CDR1 is SGHKS and CDR2 YYEKEE (reference sequence). Trimming cost V 5 bases and J 7 bases; bases outside gene matches: 10. CDR3 in DNA: TGTGCCAGCAGATCAACTAGCGGGGCCTCATATACGCAGTATTTT. Protein sequence: CASRSTSGASYTQYF.

This rearrangement joins TRBV9 to TRBJ2-1, with D maybe TRBD2 (6 bases). The CDR3 has 15 amino acids. Germline assignment: CDR1 SGDLS and CDR2 YYNGEE. The germline V and J ends were trimmed by 0 bases and 2 bases, with 9 bases remaining between them. CDR3 nucleotide sequence: TGTGCCAGCAGCGTAGTGGGACTGGCCTACAATGAGCAGTTCTTC. Translated, it gives CASSVVGLAYNEQFF.

The chain carries TRBV12-1 and TRBJ2-3; the table assigns TRBD1, which was not confirmed against the DNA. TRBV12-1 is a recognized pseudogene. This CDR3 contains 12 residues. CDR3 in DNA: TGTGCCAGCAGCTTTTGGCTGGATACGCAGTATTTT. Translating it yields CASSFWLDTQYF.

This clone was counted a single time. The rearrangement uses TRBV6-2 or TRBV6-3 and TRBJ1-5; tentative D call: TRBD1 (5 bases). The length of the CDR3 is 17 residues. The V gene lost 2 bases and the J gene lost 0 bases, with 14 bases spanning the gap. Germline loops: CDR1 MNHEY, CDR2 SVGEGT. The CDR3 DNA is TGTGCCAGCAGTTACGGGTTTACAGGATATAGCAATCAGCCCCAGCATTTT. Encoded protein: CASSYGFTGYSNQPQHF.